This T cell receptor beta chain was observed in a study of cytomegalovirus exposure and HLA in healthy donors. Notes on the study in general: In an earlier analysis, most TCR beta V segments were productive about 87% or about 30% of the time.

A multiplex PCR was run with 60 Vbeta primers and 13 Jbeta primers. Original methodology: In a later analysis, the count reached about 82 million unique TCR beta chains, with around 11 million shared. Generated by immunoSEQ multiplex PCR, the TCRdb table keeps only in-frame clones and is missing some. V, J and clone size derive from that table, while D and trimming were established from the DNA sequence. The sample lists about 130,000 clones; roughly three quarters were seen once. Turning to this clone: Its antigen is as yet unknown.

The sample was PBMCs. The clonotype originates from a man in his thirties or forties in good health and CMV-seronegative.

The DNA for the CDR3 is TGCGCCAGCAGCTTGGTCCCCCTAGCGGGAGGGCCCTCGGAGACCCAGTACTTC. The encoded protein is CASSLVPLAGGPSETQYF. The chain carries TRBV5-1 and TRBJ2-5; 12 bases are a match to TRBD2. V shed 0 bases and J 5 bases; nucleotides not matched to a gene: 11. The V gene's germline CDR1 is SGHRS and CDR2 YFSETQ. This CDR3 contains 18 residues.